This passage covers 25 T cell receptor beta chains from one sample sequenced in a study of T cell repertoires in cytomegalovirus infection (dated by TCRdb to 2018 to 2020). These receptors have no known antigen. The sample's treatment or condition label, decoded: in vitro stimulation with specific CMV peptide epitopes to enrich CMV-specific T cells. The run used an Illumina HiSeq 1500. TCRdb handled the public reads itself, with Q25 trimming in fastp and clone calling in MiXCR, and kept productive beta chains. All rows with the same CDR3 protein become a single entry with the most common DNA and genes. The sample table holds approximately 470,000 distinct CDR3 sequences, of which approximately 42% were seen once. The ten largest clones take up 43% of the sample. Here the sequenced sample was cultured PBMCs, taken from culture after CMV antigen stimulation. The receptors stem from a human donor in good health (CMV status not recorded). Some clones in this sample may be carry-over from other donors' samples.

This clonotype was observed a handful of times. The J gene is TRBJ2-7, the V gene TRBV7-2, with a possible D match to TRBD2 (5 bases). Germline V gene sequence: CDR1 SGHTA, CDR2 FQGNSA. There are 15 residues in the CDR3. The ends were cut back, 2 bases at V and 3 bases at J, with 14 bases in the middle. The CDR3 loop reads CASSLSHGLGYEQYF. The CDR3 DNA reads as TGTGCCAGCAGCTTATCACATGGACTCGGCTACGAGCAGTACTTC.

This rearrangement joins TRBV7-2 to TRBJ2-1; no clear D. The CDR3 covers 14 residues. Per the germline V gene, CDR1 is SGHTA and CDR2 is FQGNSA. Between the trimmed V and J ends, which lost 6 bases and 13 bases, there was a span of 22 bases. The CDR3 DNA is TGTGCCAGCAGTTTATCCCTTCAACCCGGACGACAGTTCTTC. It translates to CASSLSLQPGRQFF.

The chain recombines TRBV5-1 with TRBJ2-3, with a tentative D call TRBD1 (6 bases). CDR3 length: 15 amino acids. V lost 1 base to trimming and J lost 1 base, with 10 bases between them. Germline-derived CDR1 and CDR2 are SGHRS and YFSETQ. DNA for the CDR3: TGCGCCAGCAGCTTGACAGGGCCGGGCACAGATACGCAGTATTTT. Protein sequence: CASSLTGPGTDTQYF. The variable domain in full, completed from reference TRBV5-1 and TRBJ2-3, reads KAGVTQTPRYLIKTRGQQVTLSCSPISGHRSVSWYQQTPGQGLQFLFEYFSETQRNKGNFPGRFSGRQFSNSRSEMNVSTLELGDSALYLCASSLTGPGTDTQYFGPGTRLTVL.

This chain links TRBV7-9 with TRBJ2-2; D is unresolved. V lost 3 bases to trimming and J lost 6 bases, with 5 bases between them. The V gene's germline CDR1 is SEHNR and CDR2 FQNEAQ (reference sequence). The CDR3 runs to 12 residues. CDR3 amino acids: CASSFWAGELFF. For the CDR3, the DNA is TGTGCCAGCAGCTTCTGGGCCGGGGAGCTGTTTTTT.

This chain uses TRBV5-4 with TRBJ2-2; D is perhaps TRBD1 (6 bases). V gave up 3 bases and J gave up 6 bases, with 18 bases separating them. Per the germline V gene, CDR1 is SGHNT and CDR2 is YYREEE (reference sequence). This CDR3 comprises 16 residues. The CDR3 spells CASSSLGRGRAGELFF. In DNA form, the CDR3 reads TGTGCCAGCAGCTCCCTCGGCAGGGGTAGGGCCGGGGAGCTGTTTTTT.

This clonotype was observed a few times. This chain connects TRBV6-2 or TRBV6-3 to TRBJ2-1; 12 bases align to TRBD2. This CDR3 spans 18 amino acids. Germline loops: CDR1 MNHEY, CDR2 SVGEGT. The trim removed 2 bases at V and 7 bases at J, leaving 12 bases unmatched. The CDR3 DNA reads as TGTGCCAGCAGTTACGCCGCTAGCGGGAGGGGTGCGAAAAATGAGCAGTTCTTC. Encoded protein: CASSYAASGRGAKNEQFF.

The chain recombines TRBV10-3 with TRBJ2-2; D is tentatively TRBD1 or TRBD2 (5 bases each). CDR3 length equals 14 residues. The V gene lost 11 bases and the J gene lost 3 bases, with 16 bases spanning the gap. Germline V CDR1 and CDR2: ENHRY, SYGVKD. The CDR3 DNA reads as TGTGCCGTCTCCCGGGACCGGGACACCGGGGAGCTGTTTTTT. This encodes CAVSRDRDTGELFF.

The chain joins TRBV20-1 to TRBJ2-5; 8 nucleotides agree with TRBD2. Per the germline V gene, CDR1 is DFQATT and CDR2 is SNEGSKA (reference sequence). The CDR3 runs to 15 residues. Trimming took 6 bases from V and 5 from J; bases not matched to a gene: 14. CDR3 region: CSAKVRGGARETQYF. In nucleotides, the CDR3 is TGCAGTGCCAAGGTCCGGGGGGGGGCCCGGGAGACCCAGTACTTC.

Many counts were recorded for this clonotype. V and J are TRBV7-2 and TRBJ1-2; 8 nucleotides line up with TRBD1. V lost 4 bases and J lost 5; bases outside the gene matches: 0. Germline-derived CDR1 and CDR2 are SGHTA and FQGNSA. The CDR3 has 12 amino acids. In nucleotides, the CDR3 is TGTGCCAGCAGCTGGACAGGGTATGGCTACACCTTC. It specifies CASSWTGYGYTF.

The chain combines TRBV10-3 with TRBJ1-1, with TRBD1 as a possible D gene (6 bases). The CDR3 contains 11 residues. Germline lookup yields CDR1 ENHRY and CDR2 SYGVKD. Trimming left V 9 bases short and J 6 bases short, with 11 bases between. The CDR3 loop reads CAIRGAAEAFF. The CDR3, as DNA: TGTGCCATTAGGGGGGCAGCTGAAGCTTTCTTT.

This clonotype was detected a few times. The chain joins TRBV28 to TRBJ2-1; 8 bases align to TRBD2. The J segment lost 6 bases and the V segment lost 5 bases, leaving 12 bases of the junction unmatched. There are 16 residues in the CDR3. Germline assignment: CDR1 MDHEN and CDR2 SYDVKM. The CDR3 DNA is TGTGCCAGCAGTATCAAATGGACTAGCTACTTCAATGAGCAGTTCTTC. This codes for CASSIKWTSYFNEQFF. Looking up the rest from reference TRBV28 and TRBJ2-1 gives the full variable domain: DVKVTQSSRYLVKRTGEKVFLECVQDMDHENMFWYRQDPGLGLRLIYFSYDVKMKEKGDIPEGYSVSREKKERFSLILESASTNQTSMYLCASSIKWTSYFNEQFFGPGTRLTVL.

A single count supports this clonotype. The V and J genes are TRBV6-6 and TRBJ2-1; D remains ambiguous. The CDR3 runs to 12 residues. Trimming stripped 5 bases from V and 10 bases from J, with 12 bases between. Germline CDR1 MNHNY, CDR2 SVGAGI (reference sequence). The CDR3 spells CASSGWGREQFF. The CDR3 nucleotides read TGTGCCAGCAGTGGCTGGGGAAGGGAGCAGTTCTTC.

V and J are TRBV12-3 or TRBV12-4 and TRBJ2-6; possible D gene TRBD1, 6 bases. The CDR3 extends over 15 amino acids. The V gene lost 6 bases and the J gene lost 1 base, with 10 bases spanning the gap. The CDR3 nucleotides are TGTGCCAGCAGACAGGGAGCTTCTGGGGCCAACGTCCTGACTTTC. As protein: CASRQGASGANVLTF.

This clonotype has more than one count but fewer than ten. The chain combines TRBV7-2 with TRBJ2-6; TRBD2 is a possible D gene (7 bases). CDR3 length: 17 amino acids. Germline assignment: CDR1 SGHTA and CDR2 FQGNSA. Trimming cost V 3 bases and J 0 bases, with 12 bases left between them. CDR3 amino acids: CASSFGGQASGANVLTF. CDR3 sequence (DNA): TGTGCCAGCAGCTTCGGGGGGCAGGCCTCTGGGGCCAACGTCCTGACTTTC.

A few counts support this clonotype. V is TRBV5-6 and J is TRBJ2-7, with unresolved D. The germline V gene has CDR1 SGHDT and CDR2 YYEEEE. V dropped 4 bases and J dropped 1 base, with 9 bases sitting between them. CDR3 length: 13 amino acids. This chain's CDR3 is CASSQRFSYEQYF. The CDR3 region has the DNA TGTGCCAGCAGCCAGAGGTTTTCCTACGAGCAGTACTTC.

This chain uses TRBV15 with TRBJ2-7, with D perhaps matching TRBD2 (6 bases). V was shortened by 8 bases and J by 6 bases, with 17 bases between the two germline ends. The CDR3 runs 13 residues. Germline assignment: CDR1 LNHNV and CDR2 YYDKDF (reference sequence). CDR3 sequence: CATRRVGTSEQYF. CDR3 DNA sequence: TGTGCCACCCGGAGGGTGGGGACCTCCGAGCAGTACTTC.

This clonotype was picked up one time. The chain has TRBV29-1 and TRBJ2-3; D not certain. The CDR3 has 12 amino acids. Germline V gene sequence: CDR1 SQVTM, CDR2 ANQGSEA. V lost 3 bases and J 1 base, leaving 5 bases between the germline ends. CDR3 protein: CSVDPGTDTQYF. CDR3 bases: TGCAGCGTTGACCCTGGCACAGATACGCAGTATTTT.

V and J are TRBV24-1 and TRBJ2-3; D possibly corresponds to TRBD2 (7 bases). The germline V gene has CDR1 KGHDR and CDR2 SFDVKD. Trimming cost V 7 bases and J 6 bases, with 19 bases left between them. CDR3 length: 15 amino acids. The CDR3, as DNA: TGTGCCACCAGCCCACGGGGGGCCGGTAGGGATACGCAGTATTTT. It specifies CATSPRGAGRDTQYF.

The rearrangement links TRBV25-1 to TRBJ2-5, with 7 bases that match TRBD1. The length of the CDR3 is 14 residues. Germline lookup yields CDR1 MGHDK and CDR2 SYGVNS. J lost 3 bases, V lost 4 bases, and 5 bases had no gene match. In nucleotides, the CDR3 is TGTGCCAGCAGTGCTTGGGACAGCAAAGAGACCCAGTACTTC. Its protein is CASSAWDSKETQYF.

This clonotype was counted between two and nine times. V and J are TRBV7-2 and TRBJ2-1, with D hard to call. The CDR3 is 13 residues long. V was trimmed by 2 bases and J by 8 bases, leaving 10 bases between them. The germline gives CDR1 SGHTA, CDR2 FQGNSA. Here the CDR3 reads CASSLSVGDEQFF. Here the CDR3 DNA reads TGTGCCAGCAGCTTAAGCGTTGGGGATGAGCAGTTCTTC.

CDR3 DNA sequence: TGTGCCAGCAGTGTACGGCCAGAGCCAAATCAGCCCCAGCATTTT. It is translated as CASSVRPEPNQPQHF. The chain employs TRBV6-1 and TRBJ1-5; no reliable D call. CDR1 and CDR2 from the germline V gene are MNHNS and SASEGT. This CDR3 comprises 15 residues. The V end lost 4 bases, the J end lost 4 bases, and 14 bases lay between the germline ends.

The CDR3: CASSYGVGGQEYLDTQYF. CDR3 bases: TGTGCCAGCAGTTACGGGGTGGGAGGACAGGAGTATTTGGATACGCAGTATTTT. The chain combines TRBV6-6 with TRBJ2-3; a possible D gene is TRBD1 (7 bases). The ends were cut back, 2 bases at V and 6 bases at J, with 24 bases in the middle. The CDR3 is 18 amino acids. Germline V gene lookup returns CDR1 MNHNY and CDR2 SVGAGI (reference sequence).

This chain's CDR3 is CASSGGAEQFF. The CDR3 DNA sequence: TGCGCCAGCAGCGGGGGGGCTGAGCAGTTCTTC. This chain connects TRBV5-1 to TRBJ2-1, with a weak D call TRBD2 (7 bases). CDR3 size: 11 residues. The germline gives CDR1 SGHRS, CDR2 YFSETQ. The germline V and J ends were trimmed by 4 bases and 9 bases, with 8 bases remaining between them.

J is TRBJ1-2 and V is TRBV5-4; weak D call: TRBD1 (5 bases). Germline V gene lookup returns CDR1 SGHNT and CDR2 YYREEE (reference sequence). CDR3 size: 13 residues. The ends were cut back, 1 base at V and 6 bases at J, with 10 bases in the middle. The CDR3 DNA sequence: TGTGCCAGCAGCTTGTCTGGGGCGAATGGCTACACCTTC. This sequence encodes CASSLSGANGYTF. Full variable domain (remainder filled in from reference TRBV5-4 and TRBJ1-2): ETGVTQSPTHLIKTRGQQVTLRCSSQSGHNTVSWYQQALGQGPQFIFQYYREEENGRGNFPPRFSGLQFPNYSSELNVNALELDDSALYLCASSLSGANGYTFGSGTRLTVV.

V and J are TRBV24-1 and TRBJ2-3; possibly TRBD2 for D (6 bases). Germline V gene lookup returns CDR1 KGHDR and CDR2 SFDVKD. The CDR3 covers 14 residues. V lost 3 bases, J lost 1 base, and 7 bases lay in between. CDR3 in amino acids: CATSDGGGTDTQYF. In DNA, the CDR3 is TGTGCCACCAGTGATGGAGGGGGCACAGATACGCAGTATTTT.